Following are 3 T cell receptor beta chains from one sample sequenced in a study of T cell responses to AZD1222 COVID-19 vaccine. TCRdb's table, derived via immunoSEQ multiplex PCR, lists solely in-frame clones and lacks some. Here the sample spans about 60,000 clones, just over 90% being singletons. The sample in question was peripheral blood, obtained 28 days after the second dose of the MenACWY control vaccine. The receptors shown here come from an adult who received the MenACWY meningococcal vaccine as a control.

J is TRBJ1-4 and V is TRBV12-3 or TRBV12-4; possible D gene TRBD1, 5 bases. Trimming left V 7 bases short and J 8 bases short, with 14 bases between. The length of the CDR3 is 13 residues. CDR3 coding DNA: TGTGCCAGCACCTTACGGGAGGGGGAAAAACTGTTTTTT. Its protein product is CASTLREGEKLFF.

V usage is TRBV27 and J usage is TRBJ1-5; weak D call: TRBD1 (6 bases). This CDR3 has 11 amino acids. V was clipped by 8 bases and J by 10 bases, with 12 bases between them. In germline, CDR1 is MNHEY, CDR2 SMNVEV (reference sequence). CDR3 sequence reads: CASRDTGPQHF. The CDR3 bases are TGTGCCAGCCGGGACACTGGACCCCAGCATTTT.

The V gene is TRBV30, the J gene TRBJ1-3, with a possible D match to TRBD1 (6 bases). V lost 5 bases, J lost 2 bases, and 13 bases lay in between. Germline CDR1 GTSNPN, CDR2 SVGIG (reference sequence). This CDR3 spans 14 amino acids. The CDR3 loop reads CAWGQTGAGNTIYF. The DNA for the CDR3 is TGTGCCTGGGGCCAGACAGGAGCTGGAAACACCATATATTTT. The whole variable domain, filled in from reference TRBV30 and TRBJ1-3, reads SQTIHQWPATLVQPVGSPLSLECTVEGTSNPNLYWYRQAAGRGLQLLFYSVGIGQISSEVPQNLSASRPQDRQFILSSKKLLLSDSGFYLCAWGQTGAGNTIYFGEGSWLTVV.